Sequencing of this T cell receptor (beta chain) was carried out in a study of T-cell memory formation after mild COVID-19. The CDR3 has 14 amino acids. TCRdb called the 5' RACE reads again in MiXCR, with one record for every CDR3 protein. The data show approximately 300,000 distinct CDR3 sequences, around 19% seen once. The receptor comes from a man aged 18 to 29 who had mild COVID-19 (a few samples of this study predate the infection). Cell type and time point are not known. The material sequenced was PBMCs or a T cell subset sorted from them (not recorded which). This chain uses TRBV21-1 with TRBJ1-6; TRBD1, the table's D call, was not compared with the DNA. TRBV21-1 is a pseudogene segment. As DNA, the CDR3 is TGTGCCAGCAGCATTTGGACAGATTATTCACCCCTCCACTTT. It yields the protein CASSIWTDYSPLHF.